Following are 8 T cell receptor beta chains from one sample sequenced in a study of glioma-infiltrating T cells after dendritic cell vaccination. Sequencing was performed with immunoSEQ multiplex PCR; in TCRdb, only in-frame clones are kept and a portion is missing. The table has about 30,000 clones, 85% to 95% seen once; the top ten hold less than 2.5%. The specimen comprised blood, sampled before dendritic cell vaccination. The receptors derive from a human donor with glioblastoma.

As regards this clone: Germline is not matched at one junction end, which may reflect a read error. The chain employs TRBV5-1 and TRBJ1-2, with 8 bases identical to TRBD1. Germline V gene sequence: CDR1 SGHRS, CDR2 YFSETQ. The length of the CDR3 is 14 residues. CDR3 residues: CASSPGTGAVLPSF. DNA of the CDR3: TGCGCCAGCAGCCCCGGGACAGGAGCCGTTCTTCCCTCCTTC.

This chain joins TRBV5-4 and TRBJ2-1; no firm D call. CDR3 length equals 13 residues. CDR1 is SGHNT and CDR2 is YYREEE in the germline V gene (reference sequence). V shed 2 bases and J shed 7 bases, with 10 bases lying between them. CDR3 coding DNA: TGTGCCAGCAGCTTTGAGAAATGGAATGAGCAGTTCTTC. Protein sequence: CASSFEKWNEQFF.

V is TRBV10-2 and J is TRBJ2-1; D is uncertain. Deletions cut 2 bases from V and 0 bases from J, with 8 bases between. Looked up from germline, CDR1 is WSHSY and CDR2 is SAAADI. The CDR3 runs to 15 residues. CDR3 DNA sequence: TGCGCCAGCAGTGAGACTGCTAGCTCCTACAATGAGCAGTTCTTC. This gives the protein CASSETASSYNEQFF.

This clone appeared once. This rearrangement joins TRBV23-1 to TRBJ1-1; the D gene is possibly TRBD1 (6 bases). TRBV23-1 is treated as an ORF (open reading frame) with a function not yet certain. Trimming removed 4 bases from V and 4 bases from J, with 25 bases in between. The CDR3 totals 18 residues. Here the CDR3 reads CASSRRGGAPRKITEAFF. In DNA form, the CDR3 reads TGCGCCAGCAGTCGGCGGGGGGGGGCGCCTCGGAAGATCACTGAAGCTTTCTTT.

V and J are TRBV2 and TRBJ1-4; TRBD1 might be the D (6 bases). The CDR3 extends over 14 amino acids. V shed 6 bases and J shed 5 bases, with 13 bases lying between them. Germline V gene lookup returns CDR1 SNHLY and CDR2 FYNNEI. DNA of the CDR3: TGTGCCAGCAGCGTGGACAGACCGAATGAAAAACTGTTTTTT. Protein sequence: CASSVDRPNEKLFF.

The DNA of the CDR3 is TGTGCCAGCAGCCCCTCTACGACTAACTATGGCTACACCTTC. Protein: CASSPSTTNYGYTF. J is TRBJ1-2 and V is TRBV4-2; D unclear. The V and J ends lost 4 bases and 0 bases respectively, with 9 bases between them. The germline V gene encodes CDR1 LGHNA and CDR2 YNFKEQ. CDR3 size: 14 residues.

The chain couples TRBV4-1 to TRBJ2-7, with 9 positions matching TRBD1. The CDR3 totals 14 residues. CDR1 and CDR2 (germline): MGHRA, YSYEKL. Losses at the gene ends were 5 bases for V and 6 bases for J; bases not matched to a gene: 8. The CDR3 loop reads CASSTPGQGPEQYF. CDR3 sequence (DNA): TGCGCCAGCAGCACACCGGGACAGGGACCCGAGCAGTACTTC.

The chain employs TRBV2 and TRBJ1-2, with 10 nucleotides matching TRBD1. This CDR3 region has 15 residues. J gave up 3 bases and V 5 bases, and 6 bases lay outside the gene matches. CDR1 is SNHLY, CDR2 FYNNEI, per germline. Here the CDR3 DNA reads TGTGCCAGCAGTTCCCCGGGACAGGGGTACTATGGCTACACCTTC. It yields the protein CASSSPGQGYYGYTF.